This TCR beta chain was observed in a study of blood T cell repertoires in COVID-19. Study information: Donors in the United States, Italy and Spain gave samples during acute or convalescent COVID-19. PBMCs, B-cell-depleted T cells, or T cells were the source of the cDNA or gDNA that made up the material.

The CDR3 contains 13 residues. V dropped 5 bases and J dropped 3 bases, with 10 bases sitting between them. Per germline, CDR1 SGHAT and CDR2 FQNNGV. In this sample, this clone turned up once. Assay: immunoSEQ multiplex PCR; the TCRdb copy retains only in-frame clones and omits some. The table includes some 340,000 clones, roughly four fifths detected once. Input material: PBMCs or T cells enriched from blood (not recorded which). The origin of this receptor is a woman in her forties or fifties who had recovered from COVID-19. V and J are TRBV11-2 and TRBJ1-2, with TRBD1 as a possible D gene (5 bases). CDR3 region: CASSLDTYYGYTF. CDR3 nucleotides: TGTGCCAGCAGCCTGGACACCTACTATGGCTACACCTTC.